These 4 T cell receptor beta chains originate from one sample sequenced in a study of T cell responses to AZD1222 COVID-19 vaccine. Sequenced by immunoSEQ multiplex PCR; TCRdb stores in-frame clones only, minus some. The data contain 91,000 or so clones, 92% of them singletons. Specimen: peripheral blood, collected 28 days after the second AZD1222 dose. The source is an adult who received the AZD1222 COVID-19 vaccine.

This chain connects TRBV2 to TRBJ1-6; D unresolved. Germline-derived CDR1 and CDR2 are SNHLY and FYNNEI. V lost 6 bases, J lost 6 bases, and 15 bases lay in between. The CDR3 loop spans 15 amino acids. In DNA form, the CDR3 reads TGTGCCAGCAGCCCAAGGGTGGGTGGTAATTCACCCCTCCACTTT. The encoded protein is CASSPRVGGNSPLHF.

V gene TRBV7-9 combines with J gene TRBJ2-2; D is undetermined. The germline CDR1 and CDR2 sequences are SEHNR and FQNEAQ (reference sequence). V was shortened by 2 bases and J by 5 bases, with 6 bases between the two germline ends. The length of the CDR3 is 13 residues. This chain's CDR3 is CASSLTTTGELFF. The CDR3 DNA reads TGTGCCAGCAGCTTAACGACAACCGGGGAGCTGTTTTTT. Full variable domain (outside the CDR3, taken from reference TRBV7-9 and TRBJ2-2): DTGVSQNPRHKITKRGQNVTFRCDPISEHNRLYWYRQTLGQGPEFLTYFQNEAQLEKSRLLSDRFSAERPKGSFSTLEIQRTEQGDSAMYLCASSLTTTGELFFGEGSRLTVL.

The V gene is TRBV9, the J gene TRBJ1-1, with 7 bases aligning to TRBD1. Germline CDR1 is SGDLS and CDR2 is YYNGEE. Germline trimming cut 4 bases from V and 6 bases from J; bases unmatched to any gene: 12. The CDR3 spans 15 residues. The CDR3 is CASSSTDRVGAEAFF. The CDR3 region has the DNA TGTGCCAGCAGCAGCACAGACAGGGTGGGCGCTGAAGCTTTCTTT.

CDR3 in DNA: TGTGCCAGCAGCAACAGGGTTGGCGGCTACACCTTC. This sequence encodes CASSNRVGGYTF. The genes are TRBV7-2 and TRBJ1-2; D perhaps matches TRBD1 (6 bases). Germline CDR1 and CDR2: SGHTA and FQGNSA. The V gene lost 5 bases and the J gene lost 8 bases, with 12 bases spanning the gap. The CDR3 sequence is 12 residues long.